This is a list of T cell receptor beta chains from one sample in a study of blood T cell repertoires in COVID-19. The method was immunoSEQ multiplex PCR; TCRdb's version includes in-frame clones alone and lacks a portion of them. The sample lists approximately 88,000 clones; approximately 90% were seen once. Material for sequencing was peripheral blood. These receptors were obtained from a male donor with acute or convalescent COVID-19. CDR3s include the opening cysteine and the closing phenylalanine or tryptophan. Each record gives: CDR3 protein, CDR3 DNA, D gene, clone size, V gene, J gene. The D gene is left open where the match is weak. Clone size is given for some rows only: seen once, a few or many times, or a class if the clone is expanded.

CDR3: CASSDSAGGNQPQHF; DNA: TGTGCCAGCAGTGATAGCGCTGGGGGCAATCAGCCCCAGCATTTT; D: .; size: .; V: TRBV2; J: TRBJ1-5
CDR3: CASSLGQGWNTEAFF; DNA: TGTGCCAGCAGCTTGGGACAGGGGTGGAACACTGAAGCTTTCTTT; D: TRBD1; size: .; V: TRBV5-8; J: TRBJ1-1
CDR3: CASSYDRWNSPLHF; DNA: TGTGCCAGCAGTTACGACAGGTGGAATTCACCCCTCCACTTT; D: .; size: .; V: TRBV6-2/TRBV6-3; J: TRBJ1-6
CDR3: CAISESGGQYSTNEKLFF; DNA: TGTGCCATCAGTGAGTCGGGGGGACAGTACTCAACTAATGAAAAACTGTTTTTT; D: TRBD1; size: .; V: TRBV10-3; J: TRBJ1-4
CDR3: CAWSVGASGANVLTF; DNA: TGTGCCTGGAGTGTAGGGGCGTCTGGGGCCAACGTCCTGACTTTC; D: .; size: .; V: TRBV30; J: TRBJ2-6
CDR3: CASSPGLAGGYNEQFF; DNA: TGCGCCAGCAGCCCGGGACTAGCGGGGGGGTACAATGAGCAGTTCTTC; D: TRBD2; size: .; V: TRBV5-1; J: TRBJ2-1
CDR3: CASSPSGSYEQYF; DNA: TGCGCCAGCAGCCCCTCGGGTTCCTACGAGCAGTACTTC; D: .; size: .; V: TRBV5-1; J: TRBJ2-7
CDR3: CASSYSGAISEKLFF; DNA: TGTGCCAGCAGTTACTCGGGGGCTATTAGTGAAAAACTGTTTTTT; D: .; size: .; V: TRBV6-5; J: TRBJ1-4
CDR3: CASSQGTDYGYTF; DNA: TGTGCCAGCAGCCAAGGGACTGACTATGGCTACACCTTC; D: .; size: .; V: TRBV3-1/TRBV3-2; J: TRBJ1-2
CDR3: CATSDSSRELRGYTF; DNA: TGTGCCACCAGTGATTCTTCCAGGGAACTGAGGGGCTACACCTTC; D: .; size: .; V: TRBV24-1; J: TRBJ1-2
CDR3: CASSSGQGPGRNNPNTGELFF; DNA: TGTGCCAGCAGTTCGGGACAGGGTCCGGGGCGGAACAACCCGAACACCGGGGAGCTGTTTTTT; D: TRBD1; size: .; V: TRBV7-6; J: TRBJ2-2
CDR3: CASRRTSTDTQYF; DNA: TGTGCCAGCAGACGGACTAGCACAGATACGCAGTATTTT; D: .; size: .; V: TRBV2; J: TRBJ2-3
CDR3: CASKARDTMWQPQHF; DNA: TGTGCCAGCAAGGCCAGGGATACGATGTGGCAGCCCCAGCATTTT; D: .; size: .; V: TRBV2; J: TRBJ1-5
CDR3: CASSHSQHGQDQPQHF; DNA: TGTGCCAGCAGTCATTCCCAACACGGACAGGATCAGCCCCAGCATTTT; D: TRBD1; size: once; V: TRBV25-1; J: TRBJ1-5
CDR3: CSGGGTDTQYF; DNA: TGCAGTGGAGGCGGCACAGATACGCAGTATTTT; D: .; size: few; V: TRBV20-1; J: TRBJ2-3
CDR3: CASSQGANTEAFF; DNA: TGTGCCAGCTCTCAAGGGGCGAACACTGAAGCTTTCTTT; D: .; size: .; V: TRBV2; J: TRBJ1-1
CDR3: CASSYDSGTEAFF; DNA: TGTGCCAGCAGTTATGACTCGGGGACTGAAGCTTTCTTT; D: .; size: few; V: TRBV6-5; J: TRBJ1-1
CDR3: CASSPALLAGAPGDTQYF; DNA: TGCGCCAGCAGCCCGGCCCTACTAGCGGGGGCCCCGGGGGATACGCAGTATTTT; D: TRBD2; size: .; V: TRBV5-1; J: TRBJ2-3
CDR3: CASSLDAETYGYTF; DNA: TGTGCCAGCAGCTTGGATGCGGAAACCTATGGCTACACCTTC; D: .; size: .; V: TRBV5-6; J: TRBJ1-2
CDR3: CAISERGTTNEKLFF; DNA: TGTGCCATCAGTGAGAGGGGAACAACTAATGAAAAACTGTTTTTT; D: .; size: .; V: TRBV10-3; J: TRBJ1-4
CDR3: CASGRGGEGTGELFF; DNA: TGTGCCAGCGGTAGAGGGGGGGAAGGCACCGGGGAGCTGTTTTTT; D: .; size: .; V: TRBV6-5; J: TRBJ2-2
CDR3: CASSPLSGVYNEQFF; DNA: TGTGCCAGCAGCCCTCTAAGCGGGGTCTACAATGAGCAGTTCTTC; D: TRBD2; size: .; V: TRBV3-1/TRBV3-2; J: TRBJ2-1
CDR3: CASSLLGRGLHEQYF; DNA: TGTGCCAGCAGCTTATTGGGGCGGGGCCTCCACGAGCAGTACTTC; D: .; size: once; V: TRBV7-8; J: TRBJ2-7
CDR3: CASSSFGQGAETQYF; DNA: TGCGCCAGCAGCTCCTTTGGACAGGGTGCAGAGACCCAGTACTTC; D: TRBD1; size: .; V: TRBV5-1; J: TRBJ2-5
CDR3: CASSKGTGGIQETQYF; DNA: TGTGCCAGCAGCAAGGGGACCGGGGGAATCCAAGAGACCCAGTACTTC; D: .; size: .; V: TRBV5-4; J: TRBJ2-5
CDR3: CASRPTGPDNSPLHF; DNA: TGCGCCAGCAGGCCAACAGGGCCGGATAATTCACCCCTCCACTTT; D: .; size: once; V: TRBV5-1; J: TRBJ1-6
CDR3: CASSPSSGQGLSPLHF; DNA: TGTGCCAGCAGCCCGTCATCGGGACAGGGTCTCTCACCCCTCCACTTT; D: TRBD1; size: .; V: TRBV4-2; J: TRBJ1-6
CDR3: CASTSGTGNGRELFF; DNA: TGTGCCAGTACCTCCGGGACAGGGAATGGGAGGGAGCTGTTTTTT; D: TRBD1; size: once; V: TRBV19; J: TRBJ2-2
CDR3: CASSFQGAITEAFF; DNA: TGTGCCAGCAGTTTCCAGGGGGCTATCACTGAAGCTTTCTTT; D: TRBD1; size: .; V: TRBV6-6; J: TRBJ1-1
CDR3: CASSERQGGNQPQHF; DNA: TGTGCCAGCAGTGAGCGACAGGGGGGCAATCAGCCCCAGCATTTT; D: TRBD1; size: .; V: TRBV2; J: TRBJ1-5
CDR3: CASSPDRGSWNIQYF; DNA: TGTGCCAGCAGCCCCGACAGGGGATCTTGGAACATTCAGTACTTC; D: TRBD1; size: .; V: TRBV7-2; J: TRBJ2-4
CDR3: CASSLGSGTGSRGDTQYF; DNA: TGTGCCAGCAGCTTAGGATCCGGGACAGGTTCAAGAGGAGATACGCAGTATTTT; D: TRBD1; size: .; V: TRBV7-9; J: TRBJ2-3
CDR3: CASSPGTGVGTEAFF; DNA: TGTGCCAGCAGCCCAGGGACAGGGGTCGGCACTGAAGCTTTCTTT; D: TRBD1; size: .; V: TRBV7-6; J: TRBJ1-1
CDR3: CASSPGAGDTDTQYF; DNA: TGTGCCAGCTCACCGGGAGCGGGGGACACAGATACGCAGTATTTT; D: TRBD2; size: .; V: TRBV18; J: TRBJ2-3
CDR3: CASSERPGLAKETQYF; DNA: TGTGCCAGCAGTGAGAGACCGGGACTAGCGAAAGAGACCCAGTACTTC; D: TRBD2; size: .; V: TRBV25-1; J: TRBJ2-5
CDR3: CASSVDTDQPQHF; DNA: TGTGCCAGCAGCGTAGACACAGACCAGCCCCAGCATTTT; D: .; size: .; V: TRBV9; J: TRBJ1-5
CDR3: CASRKTGDSGNTIYF; DNA: TGTGCCAGCAGGAAAACAGGGGACTCTGGAAACACCATATATTTT; D: TRBD1; size: .; V: TRBV6-5; J: TRBJ1-3
CDR3: CASCRDSQETQYF; DNA: TGTGCCAGCTGCCGGGACAGTCAAGAGACCCAGTACTTC; D: TRBD1; size: .; V: TRBV2; J: TRBJ2-5
CDR3: CASSVGAGMSSYEQYF; DNA: TGTGCCAGCAGCGTAGGCGCGGGTATGAGCTCCTACGAGCAGTACTTC; D: .; size: .; V: TRBV9; J: TRBJ2-7
CDR3: CASSPWGQGPLTNTGELFF; DNA: TGTGCCAGCTCACCATGGGGACAGGGACCCCTTACGAACACCGGGGAGCTGTTTTTT; D: TRBD1; size: .; V: TRBV18; J: TRBJ2-2
CDR3: CASSGVGTRPDTQYF; DNA: TGTGCCAGCAGCGGGGTTGGGACTAGGCCAGATACGCAGTATTTT; D: TRBD2; size: .; V: TRBV9; J: TRBJ2-3
CDR3: CASSSNLAGGMNEQFF; DNA: TGCGCCAGCAGCTCGAACCTAGCGGGGGGGATGAATGAGCAGTTCTTC; D: TRBD2; size: .; V: TRBV5-1; J: TRBJ2-1
CDR3: CSVGAEQETQYF; DNA: TGCAGCGTTGGGGCCGAACAAGAGACCCAGTACTTC; D: .; size: .; V: TRBV29-1; J: TRBJ2-5
CDR3: CASGGPEAFF; DNA: TGTGCCAGCGGGGGCCCTGAAGCTTTCTTT; D: .; size: .; V: TRBV28; J: TRBJ1-1
CDR3: CASSPGEGSGNTIYF; DNA: TGTGCCAGCTCACCTGGGGAGGGCTCTGGAAACACCATATATTTT; D: .; size: few; V: TRBV18; J: TRBJ1-3
CDR3: CASSLGATNNSPLHF; DNA: TGTGCCAGCAGCCTGGGAGCGACAAATAATTCACCCCTCCACTTT; D: .; size: .; V: TRBV6-5; J: TRBJ1-6
CDR3: CASSQDLRRGTEAFF; DNA: TGCGCCAGCAGCCAAGATCTCCGCCGCGGCACTGAAGCTTTCTTT; D: .; size: once; V: TRBV4-1; J: TRBJ1-1
CDR3: CASSSVPGELFF; DNA: TGTGCCAGCAGCTCTGTCCCCGGGGAGCTGTTTTTT; D: .; size: .; V: TRBV7-3; J: TRBJ2-2